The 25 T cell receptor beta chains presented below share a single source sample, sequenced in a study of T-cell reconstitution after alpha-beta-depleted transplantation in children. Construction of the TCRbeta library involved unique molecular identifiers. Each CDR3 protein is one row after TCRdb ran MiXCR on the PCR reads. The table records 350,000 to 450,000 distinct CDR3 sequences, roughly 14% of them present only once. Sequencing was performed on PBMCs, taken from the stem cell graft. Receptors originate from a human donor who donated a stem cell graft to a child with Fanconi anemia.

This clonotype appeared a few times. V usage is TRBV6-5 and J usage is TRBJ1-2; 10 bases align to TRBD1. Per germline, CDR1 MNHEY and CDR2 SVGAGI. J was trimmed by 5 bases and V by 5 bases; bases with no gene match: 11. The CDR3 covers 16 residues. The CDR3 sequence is CASSILPGQGQYGYTF. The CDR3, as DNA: TGTGCCAGCAGTATTTTACCGGGACAGGGGCAGTATGGCTACACCTTC.

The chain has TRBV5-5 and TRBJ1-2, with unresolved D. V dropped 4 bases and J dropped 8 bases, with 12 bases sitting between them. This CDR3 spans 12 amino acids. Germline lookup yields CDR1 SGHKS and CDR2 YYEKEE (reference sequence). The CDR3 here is CASSPRGRGYTF. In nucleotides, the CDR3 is TGTGCCAGCAGCCCCCGAGGTAGGGGCTACACCTTC.

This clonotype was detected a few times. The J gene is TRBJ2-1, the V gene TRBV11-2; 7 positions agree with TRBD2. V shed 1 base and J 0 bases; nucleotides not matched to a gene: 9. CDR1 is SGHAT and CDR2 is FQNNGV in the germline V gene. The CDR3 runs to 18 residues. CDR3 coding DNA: TGTGCCAGCAGCTTAGTCGGCGCGGGGACTATCTCCTACAATGAGCAGTTCTTC. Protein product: CASSLVGAGTISYNEQFF.

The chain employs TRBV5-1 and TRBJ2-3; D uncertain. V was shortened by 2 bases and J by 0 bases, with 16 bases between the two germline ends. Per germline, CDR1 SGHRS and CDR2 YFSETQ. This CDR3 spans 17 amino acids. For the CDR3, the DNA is TGCGCCAGCAGCTTCGCGGCCGCCGCTCATAGCACAGATACGCAGTATTTT. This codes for CASSFAAAAHSTDTQYF.

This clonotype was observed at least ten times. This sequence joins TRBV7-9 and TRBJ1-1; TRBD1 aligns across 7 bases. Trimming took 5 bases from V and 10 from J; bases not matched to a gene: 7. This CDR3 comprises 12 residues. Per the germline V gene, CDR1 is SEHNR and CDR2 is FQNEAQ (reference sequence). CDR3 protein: CASSAATGRAFF. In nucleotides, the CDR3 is TGTGCCAGCAGCGCAGCGACAGGGAGAGCTTTCTTT.

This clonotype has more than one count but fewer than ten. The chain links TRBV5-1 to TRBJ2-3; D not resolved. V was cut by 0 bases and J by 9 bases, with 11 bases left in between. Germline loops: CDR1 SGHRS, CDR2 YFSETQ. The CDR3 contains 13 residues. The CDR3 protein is CASSLDPSGTQYF. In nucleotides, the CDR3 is TGCGCCAGCAGCTTGGATCCTTCAGGAACGCAGTATTTT.

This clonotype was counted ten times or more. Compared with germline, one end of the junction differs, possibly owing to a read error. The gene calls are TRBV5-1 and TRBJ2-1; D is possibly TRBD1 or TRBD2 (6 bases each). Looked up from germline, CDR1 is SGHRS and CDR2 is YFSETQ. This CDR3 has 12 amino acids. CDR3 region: CASSLEGDEQFF. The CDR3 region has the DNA TGTGCCAGCAGTTTGGAGGGGGATGAGCAGTTCTTC. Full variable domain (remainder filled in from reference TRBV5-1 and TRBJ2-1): KAGVTQTPRYLIKTRGQQVTLSCSPISGHRSVSWYQQTPGQGLQFLFEYFSETQRNKGNFPGRFSGRQFSNSRSEMNVSTLELGDSALYLCASSLEGDEQFFGPGTRLTVL.

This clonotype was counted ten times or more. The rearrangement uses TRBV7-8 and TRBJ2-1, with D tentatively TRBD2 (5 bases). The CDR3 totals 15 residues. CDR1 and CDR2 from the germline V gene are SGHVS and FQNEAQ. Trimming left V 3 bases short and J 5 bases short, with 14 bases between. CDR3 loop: CASSLSGLVNNEQFF. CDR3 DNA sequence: TGTGCCAGCAGCTTGAGCGGCCTAGTAAACAATGAGCAGTTCTTC.

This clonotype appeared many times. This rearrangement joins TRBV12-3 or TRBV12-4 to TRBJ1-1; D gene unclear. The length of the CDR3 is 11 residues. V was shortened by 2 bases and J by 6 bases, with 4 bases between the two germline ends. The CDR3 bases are TGTGCCAGCAGTTTAACCGCTGAAGCTTTCTTT. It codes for CASSLTAEAFF.

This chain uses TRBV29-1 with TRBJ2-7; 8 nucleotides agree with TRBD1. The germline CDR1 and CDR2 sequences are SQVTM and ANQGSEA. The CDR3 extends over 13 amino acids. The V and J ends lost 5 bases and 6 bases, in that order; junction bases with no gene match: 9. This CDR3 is CSVSNRGSLEQYF. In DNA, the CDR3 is TGCAGCGTTTCGAACAGGGGGAGTCTCGAGCAGTACTTC.

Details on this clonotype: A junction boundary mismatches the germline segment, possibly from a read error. The chain's CDR3 is CASSESPRGLANAGELFF. Written as DNA, the CDR3 is TGCGCCAGCAGCGAGTCCCCGCGTGGACTAGCGAACGCCGGGGAGCTGTTTTTT. The rearrangement joins TRBV5-1 to TRBJ2-2; 9 nucleotides align to TRBD2. This CDR3 has 18 residues. Germline V gene sequence: CDR1 SGHRS, CDR2 YFSETQ.

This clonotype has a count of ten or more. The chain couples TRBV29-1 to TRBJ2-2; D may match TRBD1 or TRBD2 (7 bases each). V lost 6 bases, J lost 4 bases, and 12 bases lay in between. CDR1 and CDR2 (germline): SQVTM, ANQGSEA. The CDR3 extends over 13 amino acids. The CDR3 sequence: CSVGGGLTGELFF. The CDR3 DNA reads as TGCAGCGTGGGAGGGGGCCTCACCGGGGAGCTGTTTTTT.

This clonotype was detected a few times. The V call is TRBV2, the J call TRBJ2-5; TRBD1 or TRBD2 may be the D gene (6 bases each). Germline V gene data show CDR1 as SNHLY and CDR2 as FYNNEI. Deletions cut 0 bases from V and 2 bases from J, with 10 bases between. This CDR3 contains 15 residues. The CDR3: CASSEAGGGQETQYF. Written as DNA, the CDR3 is TGTGCCAGCAGTGAAGCGGGGGGCGGGCAAGAGACCCAGTACTTC.

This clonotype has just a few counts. For the CDR3, the DNA is TGTGCCAGCAGTTACTCACGCGGGTCCTATGGCTACACCTTC. This gives the protein CASSYSRGSYGYTF. This chain joins TRBV6-2 or TRBV6-3 and TRBJ1-2, with D unresolved. CDR1 is MNHEY and CDR2 is SVGEGT in the germline V gene. The CDR3 length is 14 residues. Trimming shortened V by 0 bases and J by 4 bases, and 9 bases separated the two germline ends.

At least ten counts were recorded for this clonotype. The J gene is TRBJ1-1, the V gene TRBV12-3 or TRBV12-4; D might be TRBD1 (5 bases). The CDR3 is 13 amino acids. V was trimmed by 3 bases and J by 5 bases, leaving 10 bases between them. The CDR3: CASSLQGVTEAFF. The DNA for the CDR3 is TGTGCCAGCAGTTTGCAGGGAGTGACTGAAGCTTTCTTT.

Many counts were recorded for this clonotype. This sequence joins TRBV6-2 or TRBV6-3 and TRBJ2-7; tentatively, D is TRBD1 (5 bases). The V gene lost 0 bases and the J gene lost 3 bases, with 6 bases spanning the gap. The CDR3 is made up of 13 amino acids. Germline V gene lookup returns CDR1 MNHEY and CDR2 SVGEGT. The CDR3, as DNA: TGTGCCAGCAGTTACTCGGACAACTACGAGCAGTACGTC. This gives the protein CASSYSDNYEQYV.

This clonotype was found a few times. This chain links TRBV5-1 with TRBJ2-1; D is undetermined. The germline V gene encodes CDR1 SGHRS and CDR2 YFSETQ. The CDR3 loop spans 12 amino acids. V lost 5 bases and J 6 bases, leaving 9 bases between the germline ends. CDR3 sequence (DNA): TGCGCCAGCAGGTCCCTTAGCAATGAGCAGTTCTTC. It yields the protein CASRSLSNEQFF.

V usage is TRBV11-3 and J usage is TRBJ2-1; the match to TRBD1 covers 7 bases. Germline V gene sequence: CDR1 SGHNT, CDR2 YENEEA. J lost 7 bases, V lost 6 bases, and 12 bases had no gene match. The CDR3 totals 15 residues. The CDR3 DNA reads TGTGCCAGCAGAGACGGGACAGCGTCTAGAAATGAGCAGTTCTTC. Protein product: CASRDGTASRNEQFF.

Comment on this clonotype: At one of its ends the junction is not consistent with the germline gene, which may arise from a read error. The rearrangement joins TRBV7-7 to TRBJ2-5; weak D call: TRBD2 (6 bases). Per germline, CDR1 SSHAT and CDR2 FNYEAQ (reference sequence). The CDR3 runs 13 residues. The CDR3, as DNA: TGTGCTAGCAGCTTAAGACTAGAAGAGACCCAGTACTTC. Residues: CASSLRLEETQYF.

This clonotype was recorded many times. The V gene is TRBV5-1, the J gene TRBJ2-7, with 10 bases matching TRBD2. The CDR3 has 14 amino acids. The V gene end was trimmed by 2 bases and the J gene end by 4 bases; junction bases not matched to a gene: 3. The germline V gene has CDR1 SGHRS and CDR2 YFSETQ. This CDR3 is CASSLELAGYEQYF. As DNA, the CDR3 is TGCGCCAGCAGCTTAGAACTAGCGGGGTACGAGCAGTACTTC.

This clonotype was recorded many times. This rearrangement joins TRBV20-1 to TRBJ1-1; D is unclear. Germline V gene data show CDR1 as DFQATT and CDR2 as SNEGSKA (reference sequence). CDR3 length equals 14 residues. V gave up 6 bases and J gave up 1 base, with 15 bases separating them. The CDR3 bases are TGCAGTGCCAAAAAGGACCAATCGAACACTGAAGCTTTCTTT. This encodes CSAKKDQSNTEAFF.

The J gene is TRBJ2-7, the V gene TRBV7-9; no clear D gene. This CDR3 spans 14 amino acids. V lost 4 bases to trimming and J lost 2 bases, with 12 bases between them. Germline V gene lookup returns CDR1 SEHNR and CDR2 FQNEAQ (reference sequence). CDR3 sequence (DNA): TGTGCCAGCAGCTCAGGACGGTTGGCCTACGAGCAGTACTTC. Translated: CASSSGRLAYEQYF.

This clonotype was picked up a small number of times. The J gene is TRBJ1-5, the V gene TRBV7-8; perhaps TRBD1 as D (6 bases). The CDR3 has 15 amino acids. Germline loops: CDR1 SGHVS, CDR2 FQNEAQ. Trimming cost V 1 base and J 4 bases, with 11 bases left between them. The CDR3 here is CASSLGTGQNQPQHF. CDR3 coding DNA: TGTGCCAGCAGCTTAGGAACAGGGCAAAATCAGCCCCAGCATTTT.

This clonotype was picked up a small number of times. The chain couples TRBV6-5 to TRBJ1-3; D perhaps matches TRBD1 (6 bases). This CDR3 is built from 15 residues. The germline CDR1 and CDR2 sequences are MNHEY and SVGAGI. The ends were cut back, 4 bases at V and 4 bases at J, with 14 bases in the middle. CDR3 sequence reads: CASSWTARGGNTIYF. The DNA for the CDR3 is TGTGCCAGCAGTTGGACAGCTCGGGGAGGAAACACCATATATTTT.

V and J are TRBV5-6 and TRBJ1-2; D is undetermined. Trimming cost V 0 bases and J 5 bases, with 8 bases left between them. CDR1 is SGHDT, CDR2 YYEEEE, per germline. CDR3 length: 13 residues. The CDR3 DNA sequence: TGTGCCAGCAGCTTGGAAGTGACTTATGGCTACACCTTC. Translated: CASSLEVTYGYTF.